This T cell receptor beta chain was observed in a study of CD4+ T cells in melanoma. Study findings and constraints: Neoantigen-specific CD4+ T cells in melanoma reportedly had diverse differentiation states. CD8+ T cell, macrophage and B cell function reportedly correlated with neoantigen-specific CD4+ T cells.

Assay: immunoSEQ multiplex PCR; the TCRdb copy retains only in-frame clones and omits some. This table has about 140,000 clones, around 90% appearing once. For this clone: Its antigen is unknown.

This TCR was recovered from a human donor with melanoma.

The CDR3 here is CASSLERGGDTQYF. Here the CDR3 DNA reads TGTGCCAGCAGCTTGGAGCGGGGGGGGGATACGCAGTATTTT. The chain joins TRBV5-4 to TRBJ2-3; TRBD2 agrees at 10 bases. J was trimmed by 6 bases and V by 0 bases; bases with no gene match: 1. The germline gives CDR1 SGHNT, CDR2 YYREEE (reference sequence). The CDR3 runs to 14 residues.